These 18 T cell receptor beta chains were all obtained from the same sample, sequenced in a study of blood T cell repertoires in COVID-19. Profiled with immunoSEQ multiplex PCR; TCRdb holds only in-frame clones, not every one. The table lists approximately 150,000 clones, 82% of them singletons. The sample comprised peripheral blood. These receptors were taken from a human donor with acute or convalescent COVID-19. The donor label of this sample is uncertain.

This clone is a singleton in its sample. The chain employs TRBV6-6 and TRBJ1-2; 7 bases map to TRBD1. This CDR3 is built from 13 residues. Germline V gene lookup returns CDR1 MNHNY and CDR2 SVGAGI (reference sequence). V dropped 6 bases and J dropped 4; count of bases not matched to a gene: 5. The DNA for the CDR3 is TGTGCCAGCAGGGTAGGGGGCGGCTATGGCTACACCTTC. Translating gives CASRVGGGYGYTF.

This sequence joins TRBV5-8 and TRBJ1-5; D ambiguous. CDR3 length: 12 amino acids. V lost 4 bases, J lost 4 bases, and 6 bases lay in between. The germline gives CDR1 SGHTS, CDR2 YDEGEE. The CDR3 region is CASSDKNQPQHF. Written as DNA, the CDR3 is TGTGCCAGCAGCGACAAGAATCAGCCCCAGCATTTT.

For the CDR3, the DNA is TGTGCCACCAGCAGAGCTAGGATTGACGGTCCATATGGCTACACCTTC. It encodes CATSRARIDGPYGYTF. This chain joins TRBV15 and TRBJ1-2; D ambiguous. V lost 1 base to trimming and J lost 5 bases, with 17 bases between them. Germline lookup yields CDR1 LNHNV and CDR2 YYDKDF (reference sequence). This CDR3 contains 16 residues.

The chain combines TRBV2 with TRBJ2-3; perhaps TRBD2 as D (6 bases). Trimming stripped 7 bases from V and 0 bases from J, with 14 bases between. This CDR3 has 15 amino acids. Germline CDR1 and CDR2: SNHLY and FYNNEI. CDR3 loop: CASTLGGLSTDTQYF. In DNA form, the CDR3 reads TGTGCCAGCACCCTCGGGGGTTTAAGCACAGATACGCAGTATTTT.

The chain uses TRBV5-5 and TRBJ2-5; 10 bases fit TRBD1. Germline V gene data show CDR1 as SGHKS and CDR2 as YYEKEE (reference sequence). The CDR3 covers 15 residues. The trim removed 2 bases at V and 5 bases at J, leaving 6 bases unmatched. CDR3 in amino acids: CASSFAGQGTETQYF. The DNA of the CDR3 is TGTGCCAGCAGCTTTGCGGGACAGGGGACGGAGACCCAGTACTTC.

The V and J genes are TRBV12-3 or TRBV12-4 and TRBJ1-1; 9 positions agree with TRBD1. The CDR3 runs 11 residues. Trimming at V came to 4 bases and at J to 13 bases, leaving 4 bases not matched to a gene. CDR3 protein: CASSWGQGGFF. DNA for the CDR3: TGTGCCAGCAGTTGGGGACAGGGTGGTTTCTTT.

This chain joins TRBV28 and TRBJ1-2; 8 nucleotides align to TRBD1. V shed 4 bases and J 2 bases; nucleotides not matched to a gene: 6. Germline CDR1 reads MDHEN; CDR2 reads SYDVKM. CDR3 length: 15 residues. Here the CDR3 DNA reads TGTGCCAGCAGTTCCCCAGGACAGGGCAACTATGGCTACACCTTC. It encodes CASSSPGQGNYGYTF.

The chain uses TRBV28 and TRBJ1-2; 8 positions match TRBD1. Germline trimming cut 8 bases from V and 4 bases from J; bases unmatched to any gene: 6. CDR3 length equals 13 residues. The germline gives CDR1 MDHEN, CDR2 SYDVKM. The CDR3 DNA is TGTGCCAGCCATCGGGACAGGCCCTATGGCTACACCTTC. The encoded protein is CASHRDRPYGYTF.

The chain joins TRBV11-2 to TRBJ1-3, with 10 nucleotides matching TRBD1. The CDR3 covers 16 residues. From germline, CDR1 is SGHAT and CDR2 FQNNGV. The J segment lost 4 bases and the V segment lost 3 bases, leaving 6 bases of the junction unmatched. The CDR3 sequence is CASSLGPGQGGNTIYF. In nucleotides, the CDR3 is TGTGCCAGCAGCTTGGGTCCGGGACAGGGGGGAAACACCATATATTTT.

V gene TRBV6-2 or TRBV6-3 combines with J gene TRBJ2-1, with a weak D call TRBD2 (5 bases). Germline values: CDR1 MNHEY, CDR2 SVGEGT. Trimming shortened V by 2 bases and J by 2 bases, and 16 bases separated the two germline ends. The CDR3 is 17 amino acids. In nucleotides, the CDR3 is TGTGCCAGCAGTTACGAGGCGGGTTCGGACGCCTACAATGAGCAGTTCTTC. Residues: CASSYEAGSDAYNEQFF.

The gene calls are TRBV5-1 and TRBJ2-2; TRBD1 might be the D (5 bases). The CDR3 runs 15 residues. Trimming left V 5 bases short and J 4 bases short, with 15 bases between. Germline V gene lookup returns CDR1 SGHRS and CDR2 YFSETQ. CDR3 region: CASSSRQGGTGELFF. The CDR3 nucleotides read TGCGCCAGCAGTTCACGGCAGGGTGGCACCGGGGAGCTGTTTTTT.

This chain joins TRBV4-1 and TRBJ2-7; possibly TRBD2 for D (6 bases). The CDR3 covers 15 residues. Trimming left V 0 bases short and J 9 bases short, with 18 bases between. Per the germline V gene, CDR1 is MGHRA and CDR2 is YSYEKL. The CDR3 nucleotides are TGCGCCAGCAGCCAAGATTGGGGAGGCTTGGTCGTGCAGTACTTC. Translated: CASSQDWGGLVVQYF.

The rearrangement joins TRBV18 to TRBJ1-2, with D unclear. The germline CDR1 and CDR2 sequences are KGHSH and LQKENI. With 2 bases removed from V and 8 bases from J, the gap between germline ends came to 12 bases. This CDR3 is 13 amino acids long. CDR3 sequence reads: CASSPEGTRGYTF. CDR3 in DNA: TGTGCCAGCTCACCAGAGGGAACTAGGGGCTACACCTTC.

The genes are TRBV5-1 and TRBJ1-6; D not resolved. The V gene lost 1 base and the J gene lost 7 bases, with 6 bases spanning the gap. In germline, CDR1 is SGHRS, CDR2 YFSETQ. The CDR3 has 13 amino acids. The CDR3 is CASSLYENSPLHF. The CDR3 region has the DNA TGCGCCAGCAGCTTGTATGAGAATTCACCCCTCCACTTT.

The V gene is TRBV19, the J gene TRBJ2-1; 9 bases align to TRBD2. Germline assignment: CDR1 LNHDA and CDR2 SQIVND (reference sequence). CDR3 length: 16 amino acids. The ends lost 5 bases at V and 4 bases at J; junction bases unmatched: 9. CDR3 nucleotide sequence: TGTGCCAGTAGTTCCCTGAGCGGGGGGCCTTACAATGAGCAGTTCTTC. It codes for CASSSLSGGPYNEQFF.

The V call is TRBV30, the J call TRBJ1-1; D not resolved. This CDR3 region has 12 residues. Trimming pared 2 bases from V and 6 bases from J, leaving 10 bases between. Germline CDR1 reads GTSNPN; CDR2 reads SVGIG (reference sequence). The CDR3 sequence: CAWSPLLAEAFF. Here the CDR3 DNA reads TGTGCCTGGAGTCCCCTACTAGCTGAAGCTTTCTTT.

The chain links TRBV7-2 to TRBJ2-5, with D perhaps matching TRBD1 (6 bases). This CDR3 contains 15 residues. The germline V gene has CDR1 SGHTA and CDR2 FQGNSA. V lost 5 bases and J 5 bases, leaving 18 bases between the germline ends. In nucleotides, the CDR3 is TGTGCCAGCAGCCAACCCACAGGGTCTACGGAGACCCAGTACTTC. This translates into CASSQPTGSTETQYF.

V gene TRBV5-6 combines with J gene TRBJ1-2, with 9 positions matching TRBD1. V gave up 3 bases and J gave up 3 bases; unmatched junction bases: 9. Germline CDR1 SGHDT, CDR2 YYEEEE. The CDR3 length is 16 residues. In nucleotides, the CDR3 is TGTGCCAGCAGCTCTTTCGGGACAGGGCCCTACTATGGCTACACCTTC. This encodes CASSSFGTGPYYGYTF.